Following are 25 T cell receptor beta chains from one sample sequenced in a study of T cell repertoires in cytomegalovirus infection. TCRdb independently ran MiXCR on the reads; one entry per CDR3 protein. Of roughly 230,000 distinct CDR3 sequences in the sample, 9% to 15% were seen once. The sample comprised PBMCs. Every receptor here comes from a human donor in good health (CMV status not recorded). Some clones in this sample may be carry-over from other donors' samples.

The genes are TRBV5-1 and TRBJ2-5, with D possibly TRBD2 on 6 matching bases. Germline V gives CDR1 SGHRS, CDR2 YFSETQ. Trimming shortened V by 4 bases and J by 0 bases, and 10 bases separated the two germline ends. The CDR3 sequence is 14 residues long. CDR3 DNA: TGCGCCAGCAGCGTTGGGGGGAACCAAGAGACCCAGTACTTC. This codes for CASSVGGNQETQYF.

The chain carries TRBV5-1 and TRBJ2-7; 12 nucleotides match TRBD2. The V gene end was trimmed by 2 bases and the J gene end by 5 bases; junction bases not matched to a gene: 5. Germline V gives CDR1 SGHRS, CDR2 YFSETQ. CDR3 length: 15 residues. The CDR3, as DNA: TGCGCCAGCAGCTTCCGGGGACTAGCGGGCGACGAGCAGTACTTC. Protein: CASSFRGLAGDEQYF. The whole variable domain, filled in from reference TRBV5-1 and TRBJ2-7, reads KAGVTQTPRYLIKTRGQQVTLSCSPISGHRSVSWYQQTPGQGLQFLFEYFSETQRNKGNFPGRFSGRQFSNSRSEMNVSTLELGDSALYLCASSFRGLAGDEQYFGPGTRLTVT.

This clonotype came up many times. This chain uses TRBV19 with TRBJ1-5; 7 nucleotides agree with TRBD1. The germline CDR1 and CDR2 sequences are LNHDA and SQIVND (reference sequence). The CDR3 covers 16 residues. V shed 4 bases, J shed 3 bases, and the junction held 9 bases outside the gene matches. CDR3 in amino acids: CASSTPGQLINQPQHF. The DNA for the CDR3 is TGTGCCAGTAGTACACCGGGACAGCTCATCAATCAGCCCCAGCATTTT.

This clonotype was found many times. The genes are TRBV28 and TRBJ1-1, with D maybe TRBD1 (6 bases). CDR1 and CDR2 (germline): MDHEN, SYDVKM. V lost 5 bases and J 9 bases, leaving 10 bases between the germline ends. The CDR3 is 11 amino acids. The CDR3, as DNA: TGTGCCAGCAGTGATGGGGGGCAAGCTTTCTTT. This encodes CASSDGGQAFF.

The table lists this clonotype with many counts. This chain links TRBV7-2 with TRBJ2-7; D gene ambiguous. The germline CDR1 and CDR2 sequences are SGHTA and FQGNSA. The CDR3 totals 14 residues. Trimming stripped 6 bases from V and 0 bases from J, with 12 bases between. DNA for the CDR3: TGTGCCAGCAGGAACCTTGCGAGCTCCTACGAGCAGTACTTC. Translated, it gives CASRNLASSYEQYF. Together with reference TRBV7-2 and TRBJ2-7, the CDR3 gives the full variable domain: GAGVSQSPSNKVTEKGKDVELRCDPISGHTALYWYRQSLGQGLEFLIYFQGNSAPDKSGLPSDRFSAERTGGSVSTLTIQRTQQEDSAVYLCASRNLASSYEQYFGPGTRLTVT.

This clonotype was seen many times. This chain connects TRBV7-8 to TRBJ2-5; a possible D gene is TRBD2 (6 bases). CDR1 is SGHVS, CDR2 FQNEAQ, per germline. This CDR3 region has 14 residues. Trimming pared 2 bases from V and 2 bases from J, leaving 9 bases between. The CDR3 protein is CASSLRRGQETQYF. For the CDR3, the DNA is TGTGCCAGCAGCTTACGTCGGGGGCAAGAGACCCAGTACTTC.

This clonotype was found many times. V is TRBV27 and J is TRBJ1-5; no firm D call. The V and J ends lost 6 bases and 7 bases respectively, with 10 bases between them. Germline loops: CDR1 MNHEY, CDR2 SMNVEV (reference sequence). The CDR3 length is 12 residues. DNA for the CDR3: TGTGCCAGCAGCCGGTGGGGACAGCCCCAGCATTTT. It codes for CASSRWGQPQHF.

Ten or more counts support this clonotype. The chain couples TRBV7-8 to TRBJ2-7; D may be TRBD1 (7 bases). The germline CDR1 and CDR2 sequences are SGHVS and FQNEAQ. V was cut by 2 bases and J by 3 bases, with 8 bases left in between. The CDR3 runs to 13 residues. The CDR3, as DNA: TGTGCCAGCAGCTTACAGGGGGGCTACGAGCAGTACTTC. It is translated as CASSLQGGYEQYF.

The V and J genes are TRBV5-4 and TRBJ2-3, with TRBD1 matching over 9 bases. Trimming removed 4 bases from V and 4 bases from J; junction bases left unmatched: 7. In germline, CDR1 is SGHNT, CDR2 YYREEE (reference sequence). The CDR3 is made up of 15 amino acids. Here the CDR3 reads CASSAQGAAADTQYF. The DNA for the CDR3 is TGTGCCAGCAGCGCACAGGGGGCTGCGGCAGATACGCAGTATTTT. Looking up the rest from reference TRBV5-4 and TRBJ2-3 gives the full variable domain: ETGVTQSPTHLIKTRGQQVTLRCSSQSGHNTVSWYQQALGQGPQFIFQYYREEENGRGNFPPRFSGLQFPNYSSELNVNALELDDSALYLCASSAQGAAADTQYFGPGTRLTVL.

There are a few counts of this clonotype. The J gene is TRBJ1-4, the V gene TRBV29-1, with D perhaps TRBD1 (6 bases). The CDR3 totals 15 residues. V lost 4 bases to trimming and J lost 10 bases, with 22 bases between them. Germline assignment: CDR1 SQVTM and CDR2 ANQGSEA. The CDR3 spells CSVASKSGEGGKLFF. The CDR3 DNA reads as TGCAGCGTTGCCTCGAAGTCCGGGGAAGGGGGAAAACTGTTTTTT.

This clonotype was counted ten times or more. This chain connects TRBV12-3 or TRBV12-4 to TRBJ2-6; TRBD1 matches at 8 bases. The V and J ends lost 6 bases and 2 bases, in that order; junction bases with no gene match: 6. The CDR3 is 16 amino acids. This CDR3 reads CASSRDRLAGANVLTF. The CDR3 DNA is TGTGCCAGCAGCCGGGACAGGCTTGCTGGGGCCAACGTCCTGACTTTC.

This clonotype was picked up many times. V is TRBV7-2 and J is TRBJ1-5; D may be TRBD1 (6 bases). The germline gives CDR1 SGHTA, CDR2 FQGNSA. With 3 bases removed from V and 6 bases from J, the gap between germline ends came to 6 bases. There are 12 residues in the CDR3. The DNA for the CDR3 is TGTGCCAGCAGCTTGGACAGTCAGCCCCAGCATTTT. It yields the protein CASSLDSQPQHF.

This clonotype was observed at least ten times. The genes are TRBV7-2 and TRBJ1-2; perhaps TRBD1 as D (6 bases). The CDR3 contains 13 residues. V lost 5 bases to trimming and J lost 8 bases, with 15 bases between them. Germline V lookup: CDR1 SGHTA, CDR2 FQGNSA. The CDR3, as DNA: TGTGCCAGCAGCCCCATGACAGGCTTGGGCTACACCTTC. It is translated as CASSPMTGLGYTF.

This clonotype was seen more than once but under ten times. This sequence joins TRBV20-1 and TRBJ2-7; D is possibly TRBD2 (6 bases). There are 11 residues in the CDR3. The germline gives CDR1 DFQATT, CDR2 SNEGSKA (reference sequence). The V end was cut by 6 bases, the J end by 1 base, with 7 bases between. CDR3 DNA: TGCAGTGCCCGGGGGTCCTACGAGCAGTACTTC. Translated, it gives CSARGSYEQYF.

Only one count was recorded for this clonotype. A much bigger clone sits one base away, suggesting this may be a read error. The chain uses TRBV14 and TRBJ1-5; D is ambiguous. This CDR3 spans 13 amino acids. Germline assignment: CDR1 SGHDN and CDR2 FVKESK. CDR3 protein: CASNQDGNQPQHF. Written as DNA, the CDR3 is TGTGCCAGCAACCAAGACGGCAATCAGCCCCAGCATTTT.

This clonotype was recorded at least ten times. The chain has TRBV7-2 and TRBJ1-3; D is perhaps TRBD1 (5 bases). The CDR3 runs 14 residues. V shed 0 bases and J shed 4 bases, with 7 bases lying between them. Germline CDR1 reads SGHTA; CDR2 reads FQGNSA. In DNA, the CDR3 is TGTGCCAGCAGCTTAGCAGGGGACGGAAACACCATATATTTT. Translation gives CASSLAGDGNTIYF. Together with reference TRBV7-2 and TRBJ1-3, the CDR3 gives the full variable domain: GAGVSQSPSNKVTEKGKDVELRCDPISGHTALYWYRQSLGQGLEFLIYFQGNSAPDKSGLPSDRFSAERTGGSVSTLTIQRTQQEDSAVYLCASSLAGDGNTIYFGEGSWLTVV.

This clonotype was found many times. The V and J genes are TRBV7-2 and TRBJ2-3; possible D gene TRBD1, 5 bases. Trimming took 6 bases from V and 5 from J, leaving 15 bases between them. Germline lookup yields CDR1 SGHTA and CDR2 FQGNSA. The CDR3 contains 14 residues. The CDR3 region has the DNA TGTGCCAGCAGTTTGGGGCCGCACAAAGATACGCAGTATTTT. This codes for CASSLGPHKDTQYF.

This clonotype has at least ten counts. The chain couples TRBV7-9 to TRBJ2-7, with TRBD2 matching 9 bases. The CDR3 is 18 amino acids. V gave up 2 bases and J gave up 3 bases; unmatched junction bases: 14. In germline, CDR1 is SEHNR, CDR2 FQNEAQ (reference sequence). CDR3: CASSLSSKIASGNYEQYF. The CDR3 DNA is TGTGCCAGCAGCTTATCCTCCAAGATAGCTAGCGGGAACTACGAGCAGTACTTC.

The table lists this clonotype with many counts. The V gene is TRBV2, the J gene TRBJ2-7; possible D gene TRBD2, 5 bases. Trimming took off 6 bases at V and 3 bases at J, with 12 bases between the two ends. Germline assignment: CDR1 SNHLY and CDR2 FYNNEI. The CDR3 covers 13 residues. The CDR3 DNA is TGTGCCAGCAGCGGTATACTAGTCTACGAGCAGTACTTC. Protein: CASSGILVYEQYF.

This clonotype was seen once. The V and J genes are TRBV5-6 and TRBJ2-5, with a tentative D call TRBD1 (5 bases). Germline values: CDR1 SGHDT, CDR2 YYEEEE. CDR3 length equals 16 residues. Trimming shortened V by 4 bases and J by 1 base, and 17 bases separated the two germline ends. The CDR3 is CASSKTTTRAQETQYF. The CDR3, as DNA: TGTGCCAGCAGCAAAACGACAACCAGGGCCCAAGAGACCCAGTACTTC.

The genes are TRBV5-1 and TRBJ1-2, with D hard to call. The ends were cut back, 0 bases at V and 4 bases at J, with 13 bases in the middle. The germline V gene has CDR1 SGHRS and CDR2 YFSETQ. CDR3 size: 15 residues. CDR3 in DNA: TGCGCCAGCAGCTTGGACGGGGTGCAGAGCTATGGCTACACCTTC. This codes for CASSLDGVQSYGYTF.

The chain uses TRBV18 and TRBJ2-3; 8 bases are shared with TRBD1. The CDR3 contains 16 residues. The V gene's germline CDR1 is KGHSH and CDR2 LQKENI. With 5 bases clipped from V and 1 base from J, the junction kept 8 bases outside the gene matches. The CDR3 DNA sequence: TGTGCCAGCTCAACCCGGCGGGGACAGGGCACAGATACGCAGTATTTT. Protein sequence: CASSTRRGQGTDTQYF.

This chain uses TRBV29-1 with TRBJ1-2, with a possible D match to TRBD1 (5 bases). Per the germline V gene, CDR1 is SQVTM and CDR2 is ANQGSEA. Trimming removed 8 bases at V and 7 bases at J, with 20 bases between. This CDR3 is built from 13 residues. CDR3 nucleotide sequence: TGCAGCTCAGTGCGCCGGGACCACACTGGCTACACCTTC. It encodes CSSVRRDHTGYTF.

This clonotype appeared a few times. The chain employs TRBV28 and TRBJ2-1, with 9 bases that match TRBD1. Looked up from germline, CDR1 is MDHEN and CDR2 is SYDVKM. J gave up 5 bases and V 6 bases, and 8 bases lay outside the gene matches. This CDR3 has 15 residues. The CDR3 DNA reads TGTGCCAGCAGGATTCCGGGACAGGGACACAATGAGCAGTTCTTC. Translated, it gives CASRIPGQGHNEQFF.

Ten or more counts support this clonotype. The chain combines TRBV7-2 with TRBJ1-5; 7 bases map to TRBD1. V trimming: 2 bases; J trimming: 5 bases; junction bases outside the gene matches: 6. CDR1 and CDR2 from the germline V gene are SGHTA and FQGNSA. The CDR3 contains 15 residues. This CDR3 is CASSLLTGMDQPQHF. The CDR3 coding sequence is TGTGCCAGCAGCTTATTGACAGGGATGGATCAGCCCCAGCATTTT.